This T cell receptor beta chain was sequenced during a study of cytomegalovirus exposure and HLA in healthy donors. Study as a whole: From donors who were HLA-typed, an early data release held around 80 million unique TCRs.

Overall study findings and caveats: Productive status was seen about 90% or about 30% of the time for most TCR beta V segments in an earlier analysis. Owing to their indistinguishability, certain V segments, notably TRBV6-2 and TRBV6-3, were excluded. Analyzed later, association rates of TCRs varied across HLA loci, with DRB1 most and HLA-C fewest.

Primers included in the PCR were 60 Vbeta and 13 Jbeta primers. Using immunoSEQ multiplex PCR, the repertoire was profiled, and TCRdb retains in-frame clones only, with some absent. The repertoire includes about 94,000 clones, more than 65% of them detected once, and about 9.4% sits in the top ten. The trim removed 5 bases at V and 7 bases at J, leaving 10 bases unmatched. The CDR3 sequence is 15 residues long. Germline-derived CDR1 and CDR2 are LNHDA and SQIVND (reference sequence). This clone was seen more than once but under ten times. What it binds is unknown. The specimen was PBMCs. The V and J genes are TRBV19 and TRBJ2-1, with TRBD2 matching 8 bases. The sequence derives from a human donor in good health. Here the CDR3 DNA reads TGTGCCAGTAGTCAAGCGGGAGCCATAGGGAATGAGCAGTTCTTC. Translating gives CASSQAGAIGNEQFF.